This T cell receptor beta chain was documented in a study of low-dose radiotherapy and immunotherapy resistance in tumors (dated by TCRdb to about 2022). Regarding the research as a whole: In Cohort 1, each fraction delivered 0.5 Gy every 2 weeks, and the prescribed total PTV dose was 6.5 Gy. Patients in Cohort 2 were given 1 Gy per fraction every two weeks, for a total of 13 Gy across 26 weeks. Patients were given nivolumab as a 240 mg flat dose every two weeks and ipilimumab at 1 mg/kg every six weeks, with both drugs delivered intravenously. Cyclophosphamide 200 mg/m2 was administered intravenously every two weeks, one day before each radiation and immunotherapy administration. Starting on cycle 1 day 1, patients took 300 mg of aspirin by mouth once a day for four cycles. Trial participants were not randomized into treatment groups. Eight patients were included in the translational analysis, namely three from the first dose cohort plus the first five from the second dose cohort.

The reads were generated on an Illumina HiSeq 2500. First-strand cDNA was synthesized with Superscript III and a set of TRAV- and TRBV-specific primers, covering both TCRalpha and TCRbeta chains. TCRs were amplified with Phusion for around 18 PCR cycles, with a constant-region primer paired with the adapter attached to the V primers. Amplification of the isolated mRNA was done with the MessageAmp II aRNA Amplification Kit, which involved a roughly 16-hour in vitro transcription at 37 degrees C. mRNA for TCR sequencing was isolated with the Dynabeads mRNA DIRECT Purification Kit. A second approximately 25-cycle Phusion PCR added indexed Illumina adapters, and products were purified with AMPure XP beads. The original methods were these. Custom Perl scripts pooled TCR sequences encoding the same protein, removed out-of-frame sequences and computed each clonotype's abundance. Any TCR sequence backed by just one read was left out of the analysis. Repertoire metrics included Shannon entropy, Gini index, clonality, richness, and frequency of TCRs shared between repertoires. TCRdb trimmed public reads at Q25 via fastp, called clones via MiXCR and kept in-frame beta chains. Each CDR3 protein appears once, grouped with its most common genes and DNA. The V and J calls and clone size are TCRdb's, not the authors'. A total of 100,000 or so distinct CDR3 sequences appear in this sample, 20% of them only once. Together, the top ten hold roughly 4.3% of the sample.

Reading from cysteine to phenylalanine, the CDR3 counts 18 amino acids. The only DNA kept is the CDR3, 54 bases in frame from the first base. V lost 6 bases and J lost 0 bases, and the count of bases not matched to a germline gene is 17. Reading the germline V gene gives CDR1 MNHEY and CDR2 SVGEGT. This clonotype was observed many times. Its specific antigen is unknown. Base qualities are missing; no much larger clone stands one base away. Sample time point, as interpreted from the label and publication: after trial treatment. The intended sense of this specimen's treatment or condition label: LDRT plus nivolumab, ipilimumab, low-dose cyclophosphamide and aspirin (RACIN trial). The donors took part in RACIN, a single-arm, phase I, dose-escalation trial that combined nivolumab, ipilimumab, aspirin, low-dose cyclophosphamide and low-dose radiotherapy. Eligible patients had advanced, TIL-negative solid tumors.

The sequence derives from a male donor with prostate cancer. The sample in question was PBMCs, obtained after low-dose radiotherapy plus immunotherapy. The rearranged segments are TRBV6-2 or TRBV6-3 and TRBJ2-7; 7 nucleotides in the junction match TRBD1. This receptor has the CDR3 CASSRDRANSQISYEQYF. The DNA sequence is TGTGCCAGCAGCCGCGACAGGGCTAACTCTCAAATCTCCTACGAGCAGTACTTC.